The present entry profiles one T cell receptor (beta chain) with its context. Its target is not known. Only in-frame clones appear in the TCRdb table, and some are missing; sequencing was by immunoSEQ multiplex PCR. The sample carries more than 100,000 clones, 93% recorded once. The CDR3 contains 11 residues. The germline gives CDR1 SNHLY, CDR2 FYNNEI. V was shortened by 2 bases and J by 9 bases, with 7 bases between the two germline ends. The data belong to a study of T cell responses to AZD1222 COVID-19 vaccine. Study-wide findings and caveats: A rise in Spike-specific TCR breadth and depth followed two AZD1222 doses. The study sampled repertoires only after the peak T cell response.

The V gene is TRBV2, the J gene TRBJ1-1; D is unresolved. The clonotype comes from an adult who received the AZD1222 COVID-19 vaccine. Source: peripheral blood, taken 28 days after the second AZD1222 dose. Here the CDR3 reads CASSETGKAFF. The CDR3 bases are TGTGCCAGCAGTGAAACGGGAAAAGCTTTCTTT.